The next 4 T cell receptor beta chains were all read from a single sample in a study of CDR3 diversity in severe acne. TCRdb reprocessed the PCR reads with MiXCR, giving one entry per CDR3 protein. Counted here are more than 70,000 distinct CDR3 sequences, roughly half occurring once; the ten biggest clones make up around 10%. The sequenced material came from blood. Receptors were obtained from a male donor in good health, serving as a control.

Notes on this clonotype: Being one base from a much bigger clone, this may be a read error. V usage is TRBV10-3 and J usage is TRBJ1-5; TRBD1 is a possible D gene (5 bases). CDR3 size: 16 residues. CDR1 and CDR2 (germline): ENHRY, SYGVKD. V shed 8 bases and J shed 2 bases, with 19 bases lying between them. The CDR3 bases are TGTGCCATCCGTCCCAGCACCGGGACGGGCAATCAGCCCCAGCATTTT. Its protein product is CAIRPSTGTGNQPQHF.

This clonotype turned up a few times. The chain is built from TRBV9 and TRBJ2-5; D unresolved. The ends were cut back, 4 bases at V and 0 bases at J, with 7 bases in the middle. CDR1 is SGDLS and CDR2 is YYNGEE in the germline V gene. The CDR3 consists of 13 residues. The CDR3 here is CASSPLDQETQYF. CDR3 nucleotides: TGTGCCAGCAGCCCGCTGGACCAAGAGACCCAGTACTTC.

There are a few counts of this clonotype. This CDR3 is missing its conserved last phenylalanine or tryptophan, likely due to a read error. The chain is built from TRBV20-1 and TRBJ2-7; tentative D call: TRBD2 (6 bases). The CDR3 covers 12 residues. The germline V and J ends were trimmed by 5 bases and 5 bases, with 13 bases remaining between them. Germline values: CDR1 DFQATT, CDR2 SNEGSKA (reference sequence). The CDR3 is CSALGGSDEQYL. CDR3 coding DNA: TGCAGTGCTCTTGGAGGGAGTGACGAGCAGTACCTC.

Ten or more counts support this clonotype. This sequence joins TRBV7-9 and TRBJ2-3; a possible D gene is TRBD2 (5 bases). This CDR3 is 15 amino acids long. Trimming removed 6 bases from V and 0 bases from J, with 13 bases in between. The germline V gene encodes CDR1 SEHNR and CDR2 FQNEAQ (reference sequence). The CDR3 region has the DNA TGTGCCAGCAGGACCGGGGTTGCTAGCACAGATACGCAGTATTTT. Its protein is CASRTGVASTDTQYF.